This note documents a single T cell receptor (beta chain) sequence. Its antigen remains unknown. Measured with immunoSEQ multiplex PCR; TCRdb has only the in-frame clones, and not every one. Among 2 million to 2.5 million clones listed, around 93% were seen once. Looked up from germline, CDR1 is MNHEY and CDR2 is SVGAGI. With 6 bases removed from V and 4 bases from J, the gap between germline ends came to 18 bases. The CDR3 sequence is 15 residues long. This sample was taken from a study of shared clonotypes between healthy human individuals. The study's findings and limits: Rarefaction showed that sequencing of sorted subsets was incomplete (despite large depth).

The chain combines TRBV6-5 with TRBJ1-2; no clear D gene. The TCR was taken from a man aged 18 to 29 in good health. Some clones in this sample may be carry-over from other donors' samples. Sequenced material: naive CD4+ T cells from PBMCs. Subset in this sample: CD45RA+ positively selected. CDR3 protein: CASRPGHVRGYGYTF. The CDR3 coding sequence is TGTGCCAGCAGGCCCGGGCACGTCCGTGGCTATGGCTACACCTTC.